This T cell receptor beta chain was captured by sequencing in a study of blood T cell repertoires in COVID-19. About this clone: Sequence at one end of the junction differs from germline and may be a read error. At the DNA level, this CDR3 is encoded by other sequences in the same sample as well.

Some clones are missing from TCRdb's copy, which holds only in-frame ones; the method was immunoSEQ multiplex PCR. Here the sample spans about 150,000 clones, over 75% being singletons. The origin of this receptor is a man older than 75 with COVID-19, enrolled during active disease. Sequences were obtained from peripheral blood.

CDR3: CASSGDTGSGANVLTF. In nucleotides, the CDR3 is TGTGCCAGCAGTGGGGACACGGGCTCTGGGGCCAACGTTCTGACTTTC. This chain uses TRBV2 with TRBJ2-6; D is perhaps TRBD1 (6 bases). The CDR3 is 16 amino acids. Germline CDR1 and CDR2: SNHLY and FYNNEI.